One T cell receptor (beta chain) is described in this entry. The antigen remains unidentified. All of the isolated RNA was reverse transcribed, so expressed TCRB transcripts were sequenced. Sequencing used immunoSEQ multiplex PCR; TCRdb keeps in-frame clones, though not all of them. The table records fewer than 65,000 clones, roughly three fifths of them present only once. This CDR3 contains 11 residues. Germline CDR1 is MDHEN and CDR2 is SYDVKM. The V end lost 10 bases, the J end lost 9 bases, and 13 bases lay between the germline ends. This sample is drawn from a study of beta chain features in type 1 diabetes. Study results and limitations: When cDNA is sequenced, cells with high TCR expression could be over-represented.

Sorting that relied on CD45RO/CCR7/CD25/CD127/CD95/CD27 yielded CD4+ naive, central memory, regulatory and stem cell-like memory cells. The TCR originated in a woman aged 18-29 years in good health. Material for sequencing was Tregs from blood. The chain combines TRBV28 with TRBJ2-1; unclear D gene. CDR3 residues: CATTIPSEQFF. In nucleotides, the CDR3 is TGTGCCACCACAATCCCATCTGAGCAGTTCTTC.